Each of the 24 T cell receptor beta chains below was sequenced from the same sample in a study of cytomegalovirus exposure and HLA in healthy donors. With 60 Vbeta and 13 Jbeta primers, the PCR was carried out. Assay used: immunoSEQ multiplex PCR; TCRdb lists only in-frame clones, some missing. Seen here are about 180,000 clones, more than 75% observed once, and the top ten hold 2% to 3%. What was sequenced was PBMCs. These receptors originate from a woman younger than 45 in good health and CMV-seropositive.

This chain joins TRBV7-9 and TRBJ1-4, with D hard to call. Trimming cost V 2 bases and J 4 bases, with 8 bases left between them. The CDR3 length is 14 residues. In germline, CDR1 is SEHNR, CDR2 FQNEAQ (reference sequence). The CDR3 nucleotides are TGTGCCAGCAGCTTAACGGGATTTAATGAAAAACTGTTTTTT. It specifies CASSLTGFNEKLFF.

CDR3: CASSRTPGDSYEQYF. DNA of the CDR3: TGTGCCAGTAGTCGAACTCCAGGGGATTCCTACGAGCAGTACTTC. The chain joins TRBV19 to TRBJ2-7, with TRBD1 as a possible D gene (6 bases). V gave up 5 bases and J gave up 1 base, with 15 bases separating them. Germline loops: CDR1 LNHDA, CDR2 SQIVND (reference sequence). This CDR3 spans 15 amino acids.

V and J are TRBV11-3 and TRBJ2-3, with D uncertain. Per germline, CDR1 SGHNT and CDR2 YENEEA. V lost 5 bases, J lost 4 bases, and 10 bases lay in between. This CDR3 has 13 residues. CDR3 loop: CASSTYSSDTQYF. CDR3 DNA sequence: TGTGCCAGCAGCACGTACTCTTCAGATACGCAGTATTTT.

J is TRBJ1-2 and V is TRBV18, with D perhaps TRBD1 (5 bases). This CDR3 is 15 amino acids long. The germline gives CDR1 KGHSH, CDR2 LQKENI. Trimming took 1 base from V and 4 from J, leaving 13 bases between them. For the CDR3, the DNA is TGTGCCAGCTCACCACAGGCTGGCGGGGGCTATGGCTACACCTTC. It translates to CASSPQAGGGYGYTF. The whole variable domain, remainder taken from reference TRBV18 and TRBJ1-2, is NAGVMQNPRHLVRRRGQEARLRCSPMKGHSHVYWYRQLPEEGLKFMVYLQKENIIDESGMPKERFSAEFPKEGPSILRIQQVVRGDSAAYFCASSPQAGGGYGYTFGSGTRLTVV.

V usage is TRBV7-8 and J usage is TRBJ2-3; no reliable D call. Deletions cut 5 bases from V and 2 bases from J, with 11 bases between. The CDR3 is 14 residues long. The germline V gene encodes CDR1 SGHVS and CDR2 FQNEAQ. The CDR3 bases are TGTGCCAGCAGCCCCCACGGGTCCACAGATACGCAGTATTTT. Translated, it gives CASSPHGSTDTQYF.

The chain employs TRBV6-5 and TRBJ2-3; D unresolved. This CDR3 is built from 12 residues. Germline CDR1 and CDR2: MNHEY and SVGAGI. V lost 5 bases and J lost 0, with 3 bases in between. The CDR3 is CASSPSTDTQYF. In DNA form, the CDR3 reads TGTGCCAGCAGTCCTAGCACAGATACGCAGTATTTT.

This clone was seen a single time. CDR3 nucleotides: TGTGCCATCAGCGATGCGGGGGGGGACAATGAGCAGTTCTTC. Translated: CAISDAGGDNEQFF. V and J are TRBV10-3 and TRBJ2-1; 9 bases agree with TRBD2. Losses at the gene ends were 6 bases for V and 5 bases for J; bases not matched to a gene: 5. This CDR3 has 14 amino acids. Germline CDR1 ENHRY, CDR2 SYGVKD.

The chain links TRBV29-1 to TRBJ1-6; 7 nucleotides align to TRBD1. The CDR3 has 14 amino acids. CDR1 is SQVTM and CDR2 is ANQGSEA in the germline V gene. The J segment lost 7 bases and the V segment lost 6 bases, leaving 9 bases of the junction unmatched. Here the CDR3 reads CSVQGREGNSPLHF. The CDR3 nucleotides are TGCAGCGTACAGGGGCGGGAGGGGAATTCACCCCTCCACTTT.

This clone has a handful of counts. The J gene is TRBJ2-7, the V gene TRBV27; 10 nucleotides agree with TRBD2. V shed 7 bases and J 4 bases; nucleotides not matched to a gene: 10. In germline, CDR1 is MNHEY, CDR2 SMNVEV (reference sequence). The CDR3 loop spans 15 amino acids. CDR3 sequence (DNA): TGTGCCAGCACCAACAGCGGGGGGGCCAGATACGAGCAGTACTTC. Translation: CASTNSGGARYEQYF.

The V call is TRBV30, the J call TRBJ1-5; D is perhaps TRBD1 (5 bases). The germline CDR1 and CDR2 sequences are GTSNPN and SVGIG (reference sequence). The CDR3 loop spans 15 amino acids. V dropped 0 bases and J dropped 3 bases, with 12 bases sitting between them. In DNA form, the CDR3 reads TGTGCCTGGAGTGTAGTTTCAGGGATCAATCAGCCCCAGCATTTT. It specifies CAWSVVSGINQPQHF.

V usage is TRBV7-6 and J usage is TRBJ2-7, with a tentative D call TRBD1 (6 bases). The CDR3 length is 14 residues. The germline CDR1 and CDR2 sequences are SGHVS and FNYEAQ. V was shortened by 5 bases and J by 0 bases, with 11 bases between the two germline ends. The CDR3 DNA reads as TGTGCCAGCAGCACCGGACAGAGCTCCTACGAGCAGTACTTC. It yields the protein CASSTGQSSYEQYF.

This sequence joins TRBV28 and TRBJ2-7; maybe TRBD2 (6 bases). The CDR3 runs 16 residues. Trimming cost V 6 bases and J 3 bases, with 21 bases left between them. CDR1 and CDR2 (germline): MDHEN, SYDVKM. DNA of the CDR3: TGTGCCAGCAGGCCTCCGACTAGAAAACCACACTACGAGCAGTACTTC. Protein sequence: CASRPPTRKPHYEQYF.

CDR3 in amino acids: CASSTGYNQPQHF. CDR3 nucleotide sequence: TGTGCCAGTTCGACAGGGTACAATCAGCCCCAGCATTTT. The chain combines TRBV9 with TRBJ1-5; 7 bases are shared with TRBD1. In germline, CDR1 is SGDLS, CDR2 YYNGEE. This CDR3 region has 13 residues. With V trimmed by 8 bases and J by 3 bases, 5 bases remained unmatched.

This clone turned up a few times. This chain joins TRBV18 and TRBJ2-2; the match to TRBD2 covers 7 bases. This CDR3 region has 16 residues. V dropped 0 bases and J dropped 7; count of bases not matched to a gene: 8. Germline V gene sequence: CDR1 KGHSH, CDR2 LQKENI. Here the CDR3 reads CASSPPGRDVNGELFF. The CDR3 DNA reads TGTGCCAGCTCACCACCGGGGAGGGACGTCAACGGGGAGCTGTTTTTT. Looking up the rest from reference TRBV18 and TRBJ2-2 gives the full variable domain: NAGVMQNPRHLVRRRGQEARLRCSPMKGHSHVYWYRQLPEEGLKFMVYLQKENIIDESGMPKERFSAEFPKEGPSILRIQQVVRGDSAAYFCASSPPGRDVNGELFFGEGSRLTVL.

J is TRBJ2-1 and V is TRBV18; possibly TRBD1 for D (5 bases). Per germline, CDR1 KGHSH and CDR2 LQKENI. This CDR3 spans 14 amino acids. Between the trimmed V and J ends, which lost 2 bases and 8 bases, there was a span of 13 bases. The CDR3 sequence is CASSPGQGYHEQFF. In nucleotides, the CDR3 is TGTGCCAGCTCACCAGGGCAGGGTTACCATGAGCAGTTCTTC.

The chain carries TRBV7-9 and TRBJ2-3; D is perhaps TRBD2 (5 bases). V lost 2 bases, J lost 4 bases, and 13 bases lay in between. The CDR3 spans 15 residues. CDR1 and CDR2 (germline): SEHNR, FQNEAQ (reference sequence). The CDR3 is CASSLRLASADTQYF. CDR3 nucleotides: TGTGCCAGCAGCTTAAGGTTAGCGTCGGCAGATACGCAGTATTTT.

This clone was found once. The rearrangement joins TRBV29-1 to TRBJ1-2, with 7 bases identical to TRBD1. V dropped 6 bases and J dropped 2; count of bases not matched to a gene: 3. The CDR3 totals 12 residues. Germline V gives CDR1 SQVTM, CDR2 ANQGSEA. CDR3 sequence: CSVSGQNYGYTF. The CDR3 DNA follows: TGCAGCGTGTCGGGACAGAACTATGGCTACACCTTC.

The rearrangement links TRBV10-3 to TRBJ2-1; 10 positions match TRBD2. V trimming: 6 bases; J trimming: 6 bases; junction bases outside the gene matches: 8. The germline V gene encodes CDR1 ENHRY and CDR2 SYGVKD. This CDR3 has 15 residues. The CDR3 sequence: CAIRPLSGGSNEQFF. DNA of the CDR3: TGTGCCATCAGACCCCTTAGCGGGGGGTCCAATGAGCAGTTCTTC.

V is TRBV18 and J is TRBJ2-3, with 13 positions matching TRBD2. This CDR3 contains 19 residues. Germline V lookup: CDR1 KGHSH, CDR2 LQKENI. The trim removed 6 bases at V and 3 bases at J, leaving 15 bases unmatched. The CDR3 reads CASSPSGTSGASRTDTQYF. CDR3 coding DNA: TGTGCCAGCTCTCCCTCCGGGACTAGCGGGGCCTCACGTACAGATACGCAGTATTTT.

This chain joins TRBV7-2 and TRBJ2-6; 8 bases line up with TRBD2. V was clipped by 5 bases and J by 4 bases; unmatched bases: 13. The germline V gene has CDR1 SGHTA and CDR2 FQGNSA. The CDR3 covers 18 residues. CDR3 DNA sequence: TGTGCCAGCAGCCCGCCTTCGGGGGGGGCGAGGGGGGCCAACGTCCTGACTTTC. This translates into CASSPPSGGARGANVLTF.

J is TRBJ2-3 and V is TRBV2; 9 bases are a match to TRBD1. Germline CDR1 is SNHLY and CDR2 is FYNNEI. V shed 3 bases and J 5 bases; nucleotides not matched to a gene: 15. This CDR3 has 18 amino acids. The CDR3 bases are TGTGCCAGCAGTGATCTCCGGGGGCCTGACAGGGGGAGAGATACGCAGTATTTT. Translated: CASSDLRGPDRGRDTQYF.

This rearrangement joins TRBV7-9 to TRBJ1-3; tentatively, D is TRBD1 (5 bases). CDR3 size: 13 residues. CDR1 SEHNR and CDR2 FQNEAQ come from the germline V gene (reference sequence). Trimming took 5 bases from V and 4 from J, leaving 9 bases between them. The DNA of the CDR3 is TGTGCCAGCAGCCGGGGACTCGGAAACACCATATATTTT. Protein product: CASSRGLGNTIYF.

Details on this clone: The sample holds other DNA sequences that translate to the same CDR3. The chain recombines TRBV9 with TRBJ2-7; D unclear. The germline CDR1 and CDR2 sequences are SGDLS and YYNGEE. With 0 bases removed from V and 1 base from J, the gap between germline ends came to 8 bases. The CDR3 loop spans 14 amino acids. CDR3 residues: CASSVVGSSYEQYF. Written as DNA, the CDR3 is TGTGCCAGCAGCGTAGTGGGCAGTTCCTACGAGCAGTACTTC.

The rearrangement joins TRBV28 to TRBJ2-7, with 7 bases identical to TRBD1. The junction had 8 bases not matched to a gene; V was cut back by 8 bases and J by 1 base. Germline V lookup: CDR1 MDHEN, CDR2 SYDVKM. This CDR3 comprises 14 residues. CDR3 nucleotides: TGTGCCAGCTTTGGACAGGTAGAATCCTACGAGCAGTACTTC. Translated, it gives CASFGQVESYEQYF.